The clone carrying this TCR beta chain showed up just a few times. What it binds is not known. This sample is drawn from a study of T-cell memory formation after mild COVID-19. About the study: Clusters of TCRs were largely donor specific. Study results and caveats: Clones from the second wave (peaking day 37) had unconfirmed SARS-CoV-2 specificity.

TCRdb processed the 5' RACE reads anew with MiXCR; each CDR3 protein has one entry. The sample shows over 300,000 distinct CDR3 sequences, approximately 22% of them seen only once. Germline trimming cut 5 bases from V and 2 bases from J; bases unmatched to any gene: 8. Germline CDR1 and CDR2: SEHNR and FQNEAQ (reference sequence). CDR3 length equals 15 residues. The origin of this receptor is a man aged 18 to 29 who had mild COVID-19 (a few samples of this study predate the infection). Cell type and time point are not known. The V call is TRBV7-9, the J call TRBJ2-7, with 8 positions matching TRBD1. Sample: PBMCs or a T cell subset sorted from them (not recorded which). The CDR3 nucleotides read TGTGCCAGCAGCCGAGGACAGGGAGGCACCTACGAGCAGTACGTC. Amino acids: CASSRGQGGTYEQYV.